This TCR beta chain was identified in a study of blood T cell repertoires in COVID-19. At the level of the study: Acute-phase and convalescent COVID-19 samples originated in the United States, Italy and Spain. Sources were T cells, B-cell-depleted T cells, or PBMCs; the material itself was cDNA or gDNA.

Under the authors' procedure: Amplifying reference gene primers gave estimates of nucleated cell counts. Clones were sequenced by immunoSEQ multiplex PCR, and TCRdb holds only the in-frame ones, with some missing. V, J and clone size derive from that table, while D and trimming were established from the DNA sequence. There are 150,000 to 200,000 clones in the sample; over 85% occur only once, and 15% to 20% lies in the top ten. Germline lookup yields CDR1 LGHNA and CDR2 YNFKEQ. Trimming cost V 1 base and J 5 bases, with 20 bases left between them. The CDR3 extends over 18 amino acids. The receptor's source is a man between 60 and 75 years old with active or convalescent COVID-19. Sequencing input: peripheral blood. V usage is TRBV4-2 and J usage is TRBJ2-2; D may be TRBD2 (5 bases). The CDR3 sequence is CASSQARALMKTTGELFF. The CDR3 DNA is TGTGCCAGCAGCCAAGCGAGGGCACTCATGAAAACTACCGGGGAGCTGTTTTTT.